Below are 15 T cell receptor beta chains sequenced from a single sample in a study of T cell responses to AZD1222 COVID-19 vaccine (dated by TCRdb to the early 2020s). Receptors were amplified or captured by the immunoSEQ multiplex PCR assay. As stored in TCRdb, this immuneACCESS dataset retains in-frame rearrangements with V and J assigned. A fraction of the clones does not appear; measured against another copy, unresolved V genes explain less than half of the discrepancy, and the remainder lacks a known reason. This sample holds some 150,000 clones; more than 85% were observed only once. The top ten constitute over 8% of the sample. This specimen's time point label, interpreted: baseline before first vaccination. The sequencing used peripheral blood, collected on day 0 of AZD1222 vaccination. Source of these receptors: an adult in good health.

The rearrangement uses TRBV4-3 and TRBJ1-2; a weak D match, TRBD1 (5 bases). Germline CDR1 LGHNA, CDR2 YSLEER. V lost 0 bases and J lost 4, with 12 bases in between. The CDR3 consists of 15 residues. Here the CDR3 DNA reads TGCGCCAGCAGCCAAGACCAAGACAGTTTCTATGGCTACACCTTC. It encodes CASSQDQDSFYGYTF.

This chain joins TRBV18 and TRBJ2-5; 12 bases fit TRBD2. V shed 3 bases, J shed 6 bases, and the junction held 11 bases outside the gene matches. The CDR3 runs 17 residues. The germline V gene encodes CDR1 KGHSH and CDR2 LQKENI. CDR3 protein: CASSPPSGGAISKTQYF. DNA of the CDR3: TGTGCCAGCTCACCGCCTAGCGGGGGGGCAATTTCAAAGACCCAGTACTTC.

The sample holds a few counts of this clone. This rearrangement joins TRBV28 to TRBJ2-7, with 11 bases that match TRBD1. Trimming at V came to 5 bases and at J to 4 bases, leaving 1 base not matched to a gene. Germline CDR1 and CDR2: MDHEN and SYDVKM. The CDR3 extends over 13 amino acids. CDR3 sequence: CASSGDRGYEQYF. The CDR3, as DNA: TGTGCCAGCAGTGGGGACAGGGGGTACGAGCAGTACTTC.

This sequence joins TRBV12-3 or TRBV12-4 and TRBJ1-1, with D maybe TRBD1 (5 bases). The CDR3 consists of 13 residues. The V end lost 6 bases, the J end lost 7 bases, and 15 bases lay between the germline ends. The CDR3 here is CASRGPGLGEAFF. CDR3 bases: TGTGCCAGCAGAGGCCCGGGGCTGGGTGAAGCTTTCTTT.

The gene calls are TRBV4-1 and TRBJ1-1; D is ambiguous. V was shortened by 0 bases and J by 3 bases, with 5 bases between the two germline ends. The CDR3 length is 13 residues. CDR1 is MGHRA, CDR2 YSYEKL, per germline. The CDR3 sequence: CASSQEVDTEAFF. CDR3 in DNA: TGCGCCAGCAGCCAAGAGGTGGACACTGAAGCTTTCTTT.

The chain recombines TRBV19 with TRBJ1-1; D perhaps matches TRBD1 (5 bases). The germline CDR1 and CDR2 sequences are LNHDA and SQIVND (reference sequence). The CDR3 contains 17 residues. V dropped 7 bases and J dropped 4 bases, with 25 bases sitting between them. CDR3 nucleotide sequence: TGTGCCAGTACTGAATCCAGAGGCAGGAACGGGGCCACTGAAGCTTTCTTT. Its protein is CASTESRGRNGATEAFF. Complete variable domain (other parts from reference TRBV19 and TRBJ1-1): DGGITQSPKYLFRKEGQNVTLSCEQNLNHDAMYWYRQDPGQGLRLIYYSQIVNDFQKGDIAEGYSVSREKKESFPLTVTSAQKNPTAFYLCASTESRGRNGATEAFFGQGTRLTVV.

The chain's CDR3 is CASSNKDRAPSGNTIYF. The CDR3 region has the DNA TGTGCCAGCAGCAATAAAGACAGGGCTCCCTCTGGAAACACCATATATTTT. V is TRBV5-4 and J is TRBJ1-3; 7 bases are a match to TRBD1. This CDR3 spans 17 amino acids. Trimming at V came to 4 bases and at J to 0 bases, leaving 10 bases not matched to a gene. Per the germline V gene, CDR1 is SGHNT and CDR2 is YYREEE (reference sequence).

This chain joins TRBV9 and TRBJ1-5; D ambiguous. Germline V CDR1 and CDR2: SGDLS, YYNGEE. V lost 2 bases and J lost 8, with 5 bases in between. The CDR3 is made up of 11 amino acids. The CDR3 nucleotides are TGTGCCAGCAGCGTGGGTGAGCCCCAGCATTTT. Amino acids: CASSVGEPQHF. Full variable domain (rest looked up from reference TRBV9 and TRBJ1-5): DSGVTQTPKHLITATGQRVTLRCSPRSGDLSVYWYQQSLDQGLQFLIQYYNGEERAKGNILERFSAQQFPDLHSELNLSSLELGDSALYFCASSVGEPQHFGDGTRLSIL.

The count of this clone is one. The CDR3 nucleotides read TGTGCCAGCGGGAGCGAGACCTCCTACAATGAGCAGTTCTTC. Protein product: CASGSETSYNEQFF. The chain carries TRBV6-6 and TRBJ2-1; tentative D call: TRBD2 (5 bases). The V gene's germline CDR1 is MNHNY and CDR2 SVGAGI (reference sequence). The V end lost 8 bases, the J end lost 0 bases, and 11 bases lay between the germline ends. The CDR3 spans 14 residues.

The chain has TRBV11-3 and TRBJ2-2; TRBD1 agrees at 9 bases. Germline V lookup: CDR1 SGHNT, CDR2 YENEEA. This CDR3 region has 19 residues. Unmatched junction bases numbered 15, after V lost 0 bases and J lost 7 bases. Here the CDR3 reads CASSLDPRRTGARVGELFF. The CDR3 DNA is TGTGCCAGCAGCTTAGATCCCCGACGGACAGGGGCGCGGGTCGGGGAGCTGTTTTTT.

This clone occurred once. In DNA, the CDR3 is TGTGCCAGCAGTTACCCCGGACAGTTCAATCAGCCCCAGCATTTT. Its translation: CASSYPGQFNQPQHF. The chain joins TRBV6-2 or TRBV6-3 to TRBJ1-5; TRBD1 is a possible D gene (6 bases). Germline assignment: CDR1 MNHEY and CDR2 SVGEGT. This CDR3 has 15 residues. The V end was cut by 2 bases, the J end by 3 bases, with 11 bases between.

The chain employs TRBV5-1 and TRBJ2-2; the D call may be TRBD1 or TRBD2 (5 bases each). Germline-derived CDR1 and CDR2 are SGHRS and YFSETQ. Trimming removed 0 bases from V and 5 bases from J, with 14 bases in between. This CDR3 comprises 16 residues. The chain's CDR3 is CASSLAGRGETGELFF. CDR3 DNA sequence: TGCGCCAGCAGCTTGGCGGGTAGGGGAGAAACCGGGGAGCTGTTTTTT.

The chain is built from TRBV29-1 and TRBJ1-2; 7 bases agree with TRBD1. Germline V gene lookup returns CDR1 SQVTM and CDR2 ANQGSEA. The CDR3 runs 14 residues. With 4 bases clipped from V and 3 bases from J, the junction kept 8 bases outside the gene matches. The CDR3 region is CSVVSRDRHYGYTF. The DNA of the CDR3 is TGCAGCGTTGTTTCCCGGGACAGACACTATGGCTACACCTTC.

The chain combines TRBV27 with TRBJ1-2; 8 bases fit TRBD1. The V segment lost 2 bases and the J segment 8 bases; nucleotides outside the gene matches: 7. The CDR3 is 14 residues long. Per germline, CDR1 MNHEY and CDR2 SMNVEV (reference sequence). CDR3 in amino acids: CASSLQGALGGYTF. The DNA of the CDR3 is TGTGCCAGCAGTTTACAGGGGGCCTTGGGGGGCTACACCTTC.

The chain combines TRBV7-8 with TRBJ2-2; D unclear. V dropped 5 bases and J dropped 5 bases, with 15 bases sitting between them. The CDR3 is 15 residues long. CDR1 and CDR2 (germline): SGHVS, FQNEAQ. The CDR3 region has the DNA TGTGCCAGCAGCCGGACGAGAATTCGTACCGGGGAGCTGTTTTTT. It translates to CASSRTRIRTGELFF.